These 7 T cell receptor beta chains were sequenced from one sample in a study of shared clonotypes between healthy human individuals. Here immunoSEQ multiplex PCR was the method, and the copy in TCRdb shows in-frame clones only, minus some. Found here are about 2,100,000 clones, approximately 94% of them singletons; the top ten hold 1.5% to 2%. It was CD45RO-negative cells, positively selected for CCR7, that made up naive CD8 cells, with terminally differentiated effector memory CD45RA+ cells excluded. The material sequenced was naive CD8+ T cells from PBMCs. These receptors were obtained from a man between 18 and 35 years old in good health. Some clones in this sample may be carry-over from other donors' samples.

The chain carries TRBV9 and TRBJ2-1, with TRBD2 matching over 7 bases. Germline V gives CDR1 SGDLS, CDR2 YYNGEE. This CDR3 has 16 residues. The V segment lost 0 bases and the J segment 2 bases; nucleotides outside the gene matches: 5. CDR3 in DNA: TGTGCCAGCAGCGTAGTAGGCGGGAGCGCCTACAATGAGCAGTTCTTC. Amino acid sequence: CASSVVGGSAYNEQFF.

The rearrangement links TRBV27 to TRBJ2-3; 8 nucleotides match TRBD1. The V segment lost 6 bases and the J segment 6 bases; nucleotides outside the gene matches: 14. The CDR3 length is 16 residues. Germline assignment: CDR1 MNHEY and CDR2 SMNVEV (reference sequence). The CDR3 DNA reads TGTGCCAGCAGGCCCAGAGGTCAGGGGGCAAAGGATACGCAGTATTTT. As protein: CASRPRGQGAKDTQYF.

The rearrangement joins TRBV5-6 to TRBJ1-2; D is undetermined. V was shortened by 4 bases and J by 4 bases, with 17 bases between the two germline ends. The CDR3 is 15 amino acids. From germline, CDR1 is SGHDT and CDR2 YYEEEE. The DNA for the CDR3 is TGTGCCAGCAGCGTAAGGACGGCTCCCGCCTATGGCTACACCTTC. It translates to CASSVRTAPAYGYTF. Drawing the rest from reference TRBV5-6 and TRBJ1-2, the complete variable domain is DAGVTQSPTHLIKTRGQQVTLRCSPKSGHDTVSWYQQALGQGPQFIFQYYEEEERQRGNFPDRFSGHQFPNYSSELNVNALLLGDSALYLCASSVRTAPAYGYTFGSGTRLTVV.

To note about this clone: One junction end does not reproduce the germline sequence, and a read error may be involved. The CDR3 is CASSPSGEANQPRHF. As DNA, the CDR3 is TGTGCCAGCAGTCCCTCGGGGGAGGCAAATCAGCCCCGGCATTTT. The chain employs TRBV28 and TRBJ1-5; TRBD1 is a possible D gene (5 bases). Germline values: CDR1 MDHEN, CDR2 SYDVKM. The CDR3 length is 15 residues. The variable domain in full, with the rest retrieved from reference TRBV28 and TRBJ1-5, is DVKVTQSSRYLVKRTGEKVFLECVQDMDHENMFWYRQDPGLGLRLIYFSYDVKMKEKGDIPEGYSVSREKKERFSLILESASTNQTSMYLCASSPSGEANQPRHFGDGTRLSIL.

The chain combines TRBV6-1 with TRBJ2-5; D tentatively fits TRBD1 or TRBD2 (5 bases each). This CDR3 is 14 amino acids long. Germline values: CDR1 MNHNS, CDR2 SASEGT. V gave up 0 bases and J gave up 8 bases, with 13 bases separating them. CDR3 in amino acids: CASSEAGTMYTQYF. The CDR3 bases are TGTGCCAGCAGTGAAGCTGGGACGATGTATACCCAGTACTTC.

V is TRBV6-1 and J is TRBJ1-5; D gene ambiguous. Germline V gives CDR1 MNHNS, CDR2 SASEGT. V was trimmed by 2 bases and J by 5 bases, leaving 13 bases between them. CDR3 length equals 15 residues. The CDR3 reads CASSELQILDQPQHF. DNA of the CDR3: TGTGCCAGCAGTGAATTACAGATACTAGATCAGCCCCAGCATTTT.

The chain uses TRBV7-2 and TRBJ2-3, with D perhaps TRBD1 (6 bases). V was clipped by 3 bases and J by 4 bases, with 8 bases between them. This CDR3 contains 13 residues. Germline values: CDR1 SGHTA, CDR2 FQGNSA. The CDR3 spells CASSFGQPDTQYF. The CDR3 DNA reads TGTGCCAGCAGCTTCGGACAGCCAGATACGCAGTATTTT.